This TCR beta chain came from a study of OX40 agonist ivuxolimab in advanced cancers. Study-wide context: Age averaged about 66 years (range roughly 20 to 90), and roughly 80% were male.

Samples of blood were obtained at baseline, on cycle 4 day 1, and on cycle 7 day 1. Here immunoSEQ multiplex PCR was the method, and the copy in TCRdb shows in-frame clones only, minus some. The profile shows roughly 34,000 clones, 84% of them singletons. The sample in question was CD4+ or CD8+ T cells sorted from blood, obtained in a trial of the OX40 agonist ivuxolimab. The sequence came from an adult with an advanced solid tumor such as melanoma, head and neck, liver or kidney cancer.

The CDR3 bases are TGTGCCAGCATTACACAAGCGGGAGGCTCCTACAATGAGCAGTTCTTC. Its translation is CASITQAGGSYNEQFF. The rearrangement links TRBV28 to TRBJ2-1; 9 bases agree with TRBD2. The CDR3 is made up of 16 amino acids. Germline V gene data show CDR1 as MDHEN and CDR2 as SYDVKM. The trim removed 7 bases at V and 0 bases at J, leaving 7 bases unmatched. Full variable domain (rest looked up from reference TRBV28 and TRBJ2-1): DVKVTQSSRYLVKRTGEKVFLECVQDMDHENMFWYRQDPGLGLRLIYFSYDVKMKEKGDIPEGYSVSREKKERFSLILESASTNQTSMYLCASITQAGGSYNEQFFGPGTRLTVL.